Listed below are T cell receptor beta chains from one sample, sequenced in a study of beta chain features in type 1 diabetes. Assay used: immunoSEQ multiplex PCR; TCRdb lists only in-frame clones, some missing. The table shows fewer than 400,000 clones, with 9.3% occurring only once. The specimen sequenced was central memory CD4+ T cells from blood. The receptors come from a man between 25 and 39 years old with type 1 diabetes. CDR3s include the opening cysteine and the closing phenylalanine or tryptophan. The D gene is left open where the match is weak. Some rows mark clone size as missing; the rest say once, few, many or name a class of expanded clone.

size	V	J	D	CDR3	DNA
many	TRBV10-3	TRBJ2-3	TRBD2	CAISVTRGGRADTQYF	TGTGCCATCAGTGTAACGCGGGGGGGCCGGGCAGATACGCAGTATTTT
few	TRBV6-5	TRBJ1-1	-	CASRGRSGGNTEAFF	TGTGCCAGCAGGGGACGATCAGGTGGGAACACTGAAGCTTTCTTT
few	TRBV6-1	TRBJ2-7	TRBD1	CASIAGGLSSYEQYF	TGTGCCAGCATCGCAGGGGGCCTGAGCTCCTACGAGCAGTACTTC
-	TRBV28	TRBJ2-7	TRBD1	CASSMTGNAYEQYF	TGTGCCAGCAGCATGACAGGGAATGCCTACGAGCAGTACTTC
few	TRBV11-3	TRBJ2-5	TRBD1	CASSPTGGAETQYF	TGTGCCAGCAGCCCGACAGGGGGCGCGGAGACCCAGTACTTC
-	TRBV11-2	TRBJ2-3	-	CASSLGQTDTQYF	TGTGCCAGCAGCTTAGGACAGACAGATACGCAGTATTTT
-	TRBV5-1	TRBJ1-4	-	CASRILSTNEKLFF	TGCGCCAGCAGGATACTCTCAACTAATGAAAAACTGTTTTTT
many	TRBV14	TRBJ1-4	-	CASSQDDWGGNEKLFF	TGTGCCAGCAGCCAAGACGATTGGGGGGGGAATGAAAAACTGTTTTTT
few	TRBV5-6	TRBJ1-6	-	CASSFGSSYNSPLHF	TGTGCCAGCAGCTTTGGGAGCTCCTATAATTCACCCCTCCACTTT
many	TRBV5-1	TRBJ2-5	-	CASSLPGPGETQYF	TGCGCCAGCAGCTTGCCGGGGCCCGGAGAGACCCAGTACTTC
-	TRBV29-1	TRBJ2-1	-	CSVANDRGEQFF	TGCAGCGTGGCCAACGACAGAGGCGAGCAGTTCTTC
few	TRBV28	TRBJ2-5	-	CASVEGGSSQETQYF	TGTGCCAGCGTTGAGGGGGGGTCTAGCCAAGAGACCCAGTACTTC
-	TRBV27	TRBJ2-7	TRBD1	CASSPLTGGGMWQYF	TGTGCCAGCAGTCCTTTAACAGGGGGAGGCATGTGGCAGTACTTC
-	TRBV25-1	TRBJ2-1	TRBD1	CASSEGGRRGLYNEQFF	TGTGCCAGCAGTGAAGGGGGAAGAAGGGGGCTTTACAATGAGCAGTTCTTC
-	TRBV19	TRBJ1-1	-	CASSIVMAGWENTEAFF	TGTGCCAGTAGTATAGTCATGGCAGGGTGGGAGAACACTGAAGCTTTCTTT
-	TRBV4-1	TRBJ2-7	TRBD2	CASSQDEPAGGGEQYF	TGCGCCAGCAGCCAAGATGAACCGGCGGGGGGCGGCGAGCAGTACTTC
few	TRBV29-1	TRBJ2-5	-	CSVDRSGETQYF	TGCAGCGTTGATAGGTCGGGTGAGACCCAGTACTTC
-	TRBV29-1	TRBJ2-6	TRBD2	CSVRETSGANVLTF	TGCAGCGTGCGGGAGACCTCTGGGGCCAACGTCCTGACTTTC
many	TRBV28	TRBJ1-4	-	CASGSFRFEGEKLFF	TGTGCCAGCGGCTCTTTTCGATTTGAAGGGGAAAAACTGTTTTTT
-	TRBV29-1	TRBJ2-5	-	CSVVHETGVETQYF	TGCAGCGTTGTACACGAGACAGGCGTTGAGACCCAGTACTTC
-	TRBV6-5	TRBJ2-5	TRBD1	CASSYSGTGVFETQYF	TGTGCCAGCAGTTACTCGGGGACAGGGGTCTTTGAGACCCAGTACTTC
many	TRBV10-3	TRBJ2-6	TRBD1	CATSRTGTSGSGANVLTF	TGTGCCACTTCTAGGACAGGGACCAGTGGCTCTGGGGCCAACGTCCTGACTTTC
many	TRBV30	TRBJ2-4	-	CAWSVLGDIQYF	TGTGCCTGGAGTGTACTAGGGGACATTCAGTACTTC
few	TRBV7-2	TRBJ2-3	-	CASSPFTDTQYF	TGTGCCAGCAGCCCATTTACAGATACGCAGTATTTT
many	TRBV28	TRBJ1-5	-	CASRAGSNQPQHF	TGTGCCAGCAGGGCAGGGTCGAATCAGCCCCAGCATTTT
few	TRBV4-3	TRBJ2-1	TRBD1	CASSRAGTGFNEQFF	TGCGCCAGCAGCCGAGCCGGGACAGGGTTTAATGAGCAGTTCTTC
few	TRBV7-2	TRBJ2-7	-	CASSLGAPRGGSYEQYF	TGTGCCAGCAGCTTAGGGGCCCCCAGGGGGGGGTCGTACGAGCAGTACTTC
-	TRBV30	TRBJ2-3	TRBD2	CAWERGRSTDTQYF	TGTGCCTGGGAGCGGGGGCGTAGCACAGATACGCAGTATTTT
-	TRBV29-1	TRBJ1-1	TRBD1	CSVEAGGPAFF	TGCAGCGTTGAAGCAGGGGGACCAGCTTTCTTT
few	TRBV7-8	TRBJ2-3	-	CASSLASNTDTQYF	TGTGCCAGCAGCTTAGCGTCCAACACAGATACGCAGTATTTT
-	TRBV29-1	TRBJ2-3	-	CSDYNPEPTDTQYF	TGCAGCGATTATAACCCGGAGCCCACAGATACGCAGTATTTT
-	TRBV5-1	TRBJ1-2	-	CASSLRGDRNYGYTF	TGCGCCAGCAGCTTGCGGGGAGACAGGAACTATGGCTACACCTTC
few	TRBV10-1	TRBJ2-3	-	CASRGYTDTQYF	TGCGCCAGCCGGGGTTACACAGATACGCAGTATTTT
-	TRBV7-2	TRBJ2-2	-	CASSLLSASGELFF	TGTGCCAGCAGCTTACTCTCTGCTTCCGGGGAGCTGTTTTTT
-	TRBV7-9	TRBJ2-3	TRBD1	CASSTSTGGSTDTQYF	TGTGCCAGCAGCACTTCGACAGGGGGTTCCACAGATACGCAGTATTTT
-	TRBV29-1	TRBJ2-1	-	CSVEDEQFF	TGCAGCGTTGAAGACGAGCAGTTCTTC